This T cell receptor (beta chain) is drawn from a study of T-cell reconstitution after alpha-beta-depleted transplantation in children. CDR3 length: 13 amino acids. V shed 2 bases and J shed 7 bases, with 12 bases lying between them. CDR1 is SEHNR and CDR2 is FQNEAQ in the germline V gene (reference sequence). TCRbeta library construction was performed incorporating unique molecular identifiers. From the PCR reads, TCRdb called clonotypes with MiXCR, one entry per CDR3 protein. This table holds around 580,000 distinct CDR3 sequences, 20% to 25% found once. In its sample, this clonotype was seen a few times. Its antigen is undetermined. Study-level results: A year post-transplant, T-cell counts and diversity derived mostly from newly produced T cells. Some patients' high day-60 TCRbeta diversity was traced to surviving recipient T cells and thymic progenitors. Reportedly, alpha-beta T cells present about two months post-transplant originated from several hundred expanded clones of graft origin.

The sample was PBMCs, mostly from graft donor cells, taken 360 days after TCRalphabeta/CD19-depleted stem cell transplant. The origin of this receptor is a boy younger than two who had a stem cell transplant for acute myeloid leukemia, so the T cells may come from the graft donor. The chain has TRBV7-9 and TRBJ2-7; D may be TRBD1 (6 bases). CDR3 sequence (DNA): TGTGCCAGCAGCTTACAGGGGAGTAAGGAGCAGTACTTC. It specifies CASSLQGSKEQYF. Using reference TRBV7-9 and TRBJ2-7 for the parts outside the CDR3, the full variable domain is DTGVSQNPRHKITKRGQNVTFRCDPISEHNRLYWYRQTLGQGPEFLTYFQNEAQLEKSRLLSDRFSAERPKGSFSTLEIQRTEQGDSAMYLCASSLQGSKEQYFGPGTRLTVT.